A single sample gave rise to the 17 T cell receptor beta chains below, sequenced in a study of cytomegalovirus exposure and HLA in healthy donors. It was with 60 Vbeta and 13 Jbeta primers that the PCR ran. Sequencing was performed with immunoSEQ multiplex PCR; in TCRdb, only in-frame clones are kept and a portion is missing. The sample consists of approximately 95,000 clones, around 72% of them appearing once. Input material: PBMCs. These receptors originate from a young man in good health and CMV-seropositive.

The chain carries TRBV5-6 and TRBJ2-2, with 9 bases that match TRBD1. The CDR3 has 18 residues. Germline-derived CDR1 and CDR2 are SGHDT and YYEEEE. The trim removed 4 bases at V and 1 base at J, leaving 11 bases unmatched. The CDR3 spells CASSPFSMGQGNTGELFF. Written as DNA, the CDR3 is TGTGCCAGCAGCCCTTTTTCCATGGGACAGGGGAACACCGGGGAGCTGTTTTTT.

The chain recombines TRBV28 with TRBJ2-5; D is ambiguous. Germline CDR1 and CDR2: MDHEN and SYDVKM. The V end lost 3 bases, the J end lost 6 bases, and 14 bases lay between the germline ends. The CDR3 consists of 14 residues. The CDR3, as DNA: TGTGCCAGCAGTTTTGGTTCGGCGAGGCAGACCCAGTACTTC. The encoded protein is CASSFGSARQTQYF.

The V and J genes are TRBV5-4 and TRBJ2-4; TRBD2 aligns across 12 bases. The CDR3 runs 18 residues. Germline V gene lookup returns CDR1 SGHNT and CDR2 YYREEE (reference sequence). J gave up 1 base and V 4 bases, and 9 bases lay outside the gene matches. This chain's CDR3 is CASSIGLAGPGAKNIQYF. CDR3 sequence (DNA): TGTGCCAGCAGCATCGGACTAGCGGGGCCCGGGGCCAAAAACATTCAGTACTTC. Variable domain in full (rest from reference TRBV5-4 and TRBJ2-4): ETGVTQSPTHLIKTRGQQVTLRCSSQSGHNTVSWYQQALGQGPQFIFQYYREEENGRGNFPPRFSGLQFPNYSSELNVNALELDDSALYLCASSIGLAGPGAKNIQYFGAGTRLSVL.

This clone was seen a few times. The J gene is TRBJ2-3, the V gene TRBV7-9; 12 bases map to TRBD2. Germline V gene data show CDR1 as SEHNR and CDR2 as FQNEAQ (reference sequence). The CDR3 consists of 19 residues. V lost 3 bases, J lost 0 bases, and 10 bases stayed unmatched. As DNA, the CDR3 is TGTGCCAGCAGCTTTTCAGGACTAGCGGGGAGACCTAGCACAGATACGCAGTATTTT. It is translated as CASSFSGLAGRPSTDTQYF.

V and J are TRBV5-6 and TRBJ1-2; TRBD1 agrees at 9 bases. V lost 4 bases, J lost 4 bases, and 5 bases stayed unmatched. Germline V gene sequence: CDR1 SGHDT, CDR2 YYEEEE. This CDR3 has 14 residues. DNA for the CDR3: TGTGCCAGCAGCCCAAGACAGGGGGTCTATGGCTACACCTTC. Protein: CASSPRQGVYGYTF.

The CDR3 region is CASSLGVRGAYEQYF. The CDR3 DNA is TGTGCCAGCAGCTTAGGGGTGCGGGGGGCCTACGAGCAGTACTTC. The gene calls are TRBV11-2 and TRBJ2-7; 8 bases map to TRBD2. Losses at the gene ends were 1 base for V and 2 bases for J; bases not matched to a gene: 4. CDR3 length: 15 amino acids. Germline V lookup: CDR1 SGHAT, CDR2 FQNNGV. Together with reference TRBV11-2 and TRBJ2-7, the CDR3 gives the full variable domain: EAGVAQSPRYKIIEKRQSVAFWCNPISGHATLYWYQQILGQGPKLLIQFQNNGVVDDSQLPKDRFSAERLKGVDSTLKIQPAKLEDSAVYLCASSLGVRGAYEQYFGPGTRLTVT.

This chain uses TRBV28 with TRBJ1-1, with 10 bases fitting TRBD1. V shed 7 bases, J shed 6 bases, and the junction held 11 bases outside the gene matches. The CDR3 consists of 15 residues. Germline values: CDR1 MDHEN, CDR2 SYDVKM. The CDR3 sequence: CASTLTGGGRAEAFF. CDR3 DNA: TGTGCCAGCACCCTGACAGGGGGCGGTAGGGCTGAAGCTTTCTTT.

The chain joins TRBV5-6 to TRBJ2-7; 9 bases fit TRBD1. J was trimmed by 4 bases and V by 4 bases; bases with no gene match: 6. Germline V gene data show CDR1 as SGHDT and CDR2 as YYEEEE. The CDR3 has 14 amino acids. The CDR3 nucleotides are TGTGCCAGCAGCAATTACAGGGGGCCTTACGAGCAGTACTTC. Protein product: CASSNYRGPYEQYF. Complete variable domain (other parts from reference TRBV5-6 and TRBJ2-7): DAGVTQSPTHLIKTRGQQVTLRCSPKSGHDTVSWYQQALGQGPQFIFQYYEEEERQRGNFPDRFSGHQFPNYSSELNVNALLLGDSALYLCASSNYRGPYEQYFGPGTRLTVT.

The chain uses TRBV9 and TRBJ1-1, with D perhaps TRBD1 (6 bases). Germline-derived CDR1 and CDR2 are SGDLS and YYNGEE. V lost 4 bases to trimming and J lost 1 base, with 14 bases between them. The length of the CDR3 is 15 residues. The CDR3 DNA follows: TGTGCCAGCAGCCTAAGGGGGACACCGAACACTGAAGCTTTCTTT. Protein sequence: CASSLRGTPNTEAFF.

The CDR3 sequence: CASRLQGGTYEQYF. The CDR3 coding sequence is TGTGCCAGCAGGCTACAGGGAGGGACCTACGAGCAGTACTTC. The chain couples TRBV11-2 to TRBJ2-7; TRBD2 might be the D (7 bases). This CDR3 is 14 amino acids long. The V end lost 6 bases, the J end lost 2 bases, and 14 bases lay between the germline ends. Germline-derived CDR1 and CDR2 are SGHAT and FQNNGV.

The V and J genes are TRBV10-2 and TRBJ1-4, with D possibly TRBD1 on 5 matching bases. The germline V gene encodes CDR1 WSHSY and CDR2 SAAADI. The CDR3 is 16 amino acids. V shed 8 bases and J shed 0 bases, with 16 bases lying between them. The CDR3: CASLPSRQTTNEKLFF. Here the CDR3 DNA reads TGCGCCAGCTTACCCTCTCGACAGACAACTAATGAAAAACTGTTTTTT.

This CDR3 is CASSEPTSTSQETQYF. In nucleotides, the CDR3 is TGCGCCAGCAGCGAACCGACTAGTACAAGCCAAGAGACCCAGTACTTC. V is TRBV5-1 and J is TRBJ2-5, with TRBD2 as a possible D gene (6 bases). The ends were cut back, 4 bases at V and 1 base at J, with 17 bases in the middle. CDR1 is SGHRS, CDR2 YFSETQ, per germline. This CDR3 contains 16 residues.

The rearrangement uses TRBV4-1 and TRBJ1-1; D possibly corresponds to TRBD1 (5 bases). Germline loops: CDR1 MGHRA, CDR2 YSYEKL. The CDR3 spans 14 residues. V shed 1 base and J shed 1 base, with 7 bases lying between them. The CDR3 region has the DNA TGCGCCAGCAGCCAAGTCGACAGGAACACTGAAGCTTTCTTT. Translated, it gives CASSQVDRNTEAFF.

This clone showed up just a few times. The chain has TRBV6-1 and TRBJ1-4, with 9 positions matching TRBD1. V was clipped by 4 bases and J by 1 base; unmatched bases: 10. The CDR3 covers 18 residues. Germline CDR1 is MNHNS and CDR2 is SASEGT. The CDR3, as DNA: TGTGCCAGCAGTGCCTCGGGAGGGACAGGGCGAACTAATGAAAAACTGTTTTTT. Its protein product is CASSASGGTGRTNEKLFF.

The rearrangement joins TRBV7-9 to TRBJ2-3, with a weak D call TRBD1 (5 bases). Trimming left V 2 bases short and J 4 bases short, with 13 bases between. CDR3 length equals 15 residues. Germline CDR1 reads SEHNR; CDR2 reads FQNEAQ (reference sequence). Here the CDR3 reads CASSLLPRVPDTQYF. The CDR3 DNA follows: TGTGCCAGCAGCTTACTTCCCAGGGTACCAGATACGCAGTATTTT.

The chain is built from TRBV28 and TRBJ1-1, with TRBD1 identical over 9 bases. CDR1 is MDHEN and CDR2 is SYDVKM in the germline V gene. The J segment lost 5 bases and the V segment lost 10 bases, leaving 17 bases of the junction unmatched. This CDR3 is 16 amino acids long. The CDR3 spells CATRPLGTGSVTEAFF. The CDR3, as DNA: TGTGCCACCCGACCCCTCGGGACAGGGAGTGTGACTGAAGCTTTCTTT.

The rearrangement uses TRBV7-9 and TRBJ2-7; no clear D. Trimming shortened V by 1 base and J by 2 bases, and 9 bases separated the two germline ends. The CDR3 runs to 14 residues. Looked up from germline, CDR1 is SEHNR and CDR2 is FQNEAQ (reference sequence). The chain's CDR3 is CASSLGPVPYEQYF. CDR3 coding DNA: TGTGCCAGCAGCTTAGGCCCAGTACCCTACGAGCAGTACTTC.